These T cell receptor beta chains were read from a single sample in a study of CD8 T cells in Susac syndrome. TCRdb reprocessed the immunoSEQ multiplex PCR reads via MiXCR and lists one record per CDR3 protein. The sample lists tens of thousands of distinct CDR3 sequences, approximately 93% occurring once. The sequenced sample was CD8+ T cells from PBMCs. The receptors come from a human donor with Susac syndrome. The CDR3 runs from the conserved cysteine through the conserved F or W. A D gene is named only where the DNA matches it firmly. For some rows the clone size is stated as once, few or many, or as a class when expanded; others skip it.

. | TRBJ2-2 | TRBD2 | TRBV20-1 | TGCAGTGCTAGTCAGACCGGGAGGGGTTCCGGGGAGCTGTTTTTT | CSASQTGRGSGELFF
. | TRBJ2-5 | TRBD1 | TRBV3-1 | TGTGCCAGCAGCCAAGATCAGGGGGACAGGGGAGAGACCCAGTACTTC | CASSQDQGDRGETQYF
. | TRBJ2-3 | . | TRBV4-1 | TGCGCCAGCAGCCAAGAGGGAACAGTTTGGCAGTATTTT | CASSQEGTVWQYF
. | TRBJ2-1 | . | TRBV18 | TGTGCCAGCTCACCACTGAGGGAGACGTCCAATGAGCAGTTCTTC | CASSPLRETSNEQFF
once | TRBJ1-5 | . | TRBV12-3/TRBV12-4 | TGTGCCAGCAGTCGGAGGCTAGGTCAGCCCCAGCATTTT | CASSRRLGQPQHF
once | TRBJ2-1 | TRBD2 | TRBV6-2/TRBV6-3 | TGTGCCAGCAGTTATAGCGGGAGAATAAATGAGCAGTTCTTC | CASSYSGRINEQFF
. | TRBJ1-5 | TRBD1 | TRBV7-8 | TGTGCCAGCAGCTTAGCCGGCGGGACAGGGGGCTATCAGCCCCAGCATTTT | CASSLAGGTGGYQPQHF
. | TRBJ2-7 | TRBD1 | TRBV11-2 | TGTGCCAGCAGCAACCGGGACAGTGTTACCTACGAGCAGTACTTC | CASSNRDSVTYEQYF
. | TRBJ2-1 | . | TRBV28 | TGTGCCAGCAGTTTGGTCTATGTGAATGAGCAGTTCTTC | CASSLVYVNEQFF
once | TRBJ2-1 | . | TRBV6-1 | TGTGCCAGCAACTCATTCCAAGGTGAGCAGTTCTTC | CASNSFQGEQFF
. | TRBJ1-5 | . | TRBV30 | TGTGCCTGGAGTGGGGGCAGCGGACAGCCCCAGCATTTT | CAWSGGSGQPQHF
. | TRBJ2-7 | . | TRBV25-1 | TGTGCCAGCAGTGGGGACCTTCTCTACGAGCAGTACTTC | CASSGDLLYEQYF
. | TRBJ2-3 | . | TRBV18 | TGTGCCAGCTCACCACGGGTCCCTATCACAGATACGCAGTATTTT | CASSPRVPITDTQYF
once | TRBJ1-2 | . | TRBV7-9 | TGTGCCAGCAGCGCTACAGGGAGTGGTGGCTACACCTTC | CASSATGSGGYTF
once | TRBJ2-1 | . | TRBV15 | TGTGCCACCAGCAGAGGAGCCGAAAGTTACAATGAGCAGTTCTTC | CATSRGAESYNEQFF
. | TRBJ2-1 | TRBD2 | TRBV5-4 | TGTGCCAGCAGCACCCGGGCGGGGGGGCGTAATGAGCAGTTCTTC | CASSTRAGGRNEQFF
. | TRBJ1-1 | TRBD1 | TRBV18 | TGTGCCAGCACAGGGGTTCTGAACACTGAAGCTTTCTTT | CASTGVLNTEAFF
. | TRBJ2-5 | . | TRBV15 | TGTGCCACCAGCAGAGATCGGCTAGCGAGTTCCCAAGAGACCCAGTACTTC | CATSRDRLASSQETQYF
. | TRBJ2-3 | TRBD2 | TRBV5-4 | TGTGCCAGCAGCTCCGAACGACTAGCGGGAGTAGATACGCAGTATTTT | CASSSERLAGVDTQYF
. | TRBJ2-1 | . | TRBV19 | TGTGCCACAGAATCCAGGGCCCCTCAGTCCTACAATGAGCAGTTCTTC | CATESRAPQSYNEQFF
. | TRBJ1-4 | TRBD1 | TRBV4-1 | TGCGCCAGCAGCCAAGAACAGGGGTGGGATGAAAAACTGTTTTTT | CASSQEQGWDEKLFF
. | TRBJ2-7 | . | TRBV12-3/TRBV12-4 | TGTGCCAGCAGTTTAAGGCAGGGCCACGAGCAGTACTTC | CASSLRQGHEQYF
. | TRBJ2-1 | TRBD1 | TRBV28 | TGTGCCAGCAGCTCTCCGGGACAGGGGGAAAATGAGCAGTTCTTC | CASSSPGQGENEQFF
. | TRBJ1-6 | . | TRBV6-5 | TGTGCCAGCAGTTTAGAAAAGTTTTTACCCCTCCACTTT | CASSLEKFLPLHF
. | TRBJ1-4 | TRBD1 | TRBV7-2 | TGTGCCAGCAGCCCCTTGGGACAGGGGGCGCGAGAAAAACTGTTTTTT | CASSPLGQGAREKLFF
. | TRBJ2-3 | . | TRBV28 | TGTGCCAGCAGCCCCGATTCAGGTGCGGATACGCAGTATTTT | CASSPDSGADTQYF
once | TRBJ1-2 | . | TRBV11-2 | TGTGCCAGCAGTCTGGCAGGGCGTAACTATGGCTACACCTTC | CASSLAGRNYGYTF